This T cell receptor (beta chain) was recovered during a study of CD8 T cells in Susac syndrome. CDR3 length: 12 residues. Germline-derived CDR1 and CDR2 are SEHNR and FQNEAQ (reference sequence). The V end lost 8 bases, the J end lost 0 bases, and 2 bases lay between the germline ends. When the RNA was reverse transcribed, random hexamers were used with an input of roughly 0.5 to 1 ug. Using its own MiXCR run on the immunoSEQ multiplex PCR reads, TCRdb lists one record per CDR3 protein. The repertoire includes under 200,000 distinct CDR3 sequences, approximately 95% of them detected once, and 0.1% sits in the top ten.

The chain couples TRBV7-9 to TRBJ2-6; D is undetermined. What was sequenced was CD4+ T cells from PBMCs. This sequence was found in a human donor in good health. DNA of the CDR3: TGTGCCAGCGTCTCTGGGGCCAACGTCCTGACTTTC. Its protein is CASVSGANVLTF.